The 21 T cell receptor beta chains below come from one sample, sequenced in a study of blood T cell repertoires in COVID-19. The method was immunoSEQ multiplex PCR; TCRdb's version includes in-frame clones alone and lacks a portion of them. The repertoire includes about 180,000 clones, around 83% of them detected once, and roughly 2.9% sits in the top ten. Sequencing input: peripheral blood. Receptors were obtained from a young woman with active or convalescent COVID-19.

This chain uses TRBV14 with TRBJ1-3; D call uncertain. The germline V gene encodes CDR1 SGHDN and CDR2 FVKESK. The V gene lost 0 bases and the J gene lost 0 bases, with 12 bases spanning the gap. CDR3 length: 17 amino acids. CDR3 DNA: TGTGCCAGCAGCCAAGATCGGGGAACGGGCTCTGGAAACACCATATATTTT. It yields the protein CASSQDRGTGSGNTIYF. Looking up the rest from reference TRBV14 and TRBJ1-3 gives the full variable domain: EAGVTQFPSHSVIEKGQTVTLRCDPISGHDNLYWYRRVMGKEIKFLLHFVKESKQDESGMPNNRFLAERTGGTYSTLKVQPAELEDSGVYFCASSQDRGTGSGNTIYFGEGSWLTVV.

The CDR3 nucleotides read TGTGCCAGCAGTGAACAGGGGGTGTACACTGAAGCTTTCTTT. This sequence encodes CASSEQGVYTEAFF. The rearrangement uses TRBV25-1 and TRBJ1-1, with 7 bases that match TRBD1. Germline V gene data show CDR1 as MGHDK and CDR2 as SYGVNS. V gave up 2 bases and J gave up 3 bases; unmatched junction bases: 3. The CDR3 length is 14 residues.

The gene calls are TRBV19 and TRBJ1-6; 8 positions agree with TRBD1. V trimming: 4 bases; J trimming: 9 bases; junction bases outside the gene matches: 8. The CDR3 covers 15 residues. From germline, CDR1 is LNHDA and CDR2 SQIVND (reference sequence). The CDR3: CASSTGTGRGSPLHF. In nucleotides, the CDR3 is TGTGCCAGTAGTACGGGGACAGGCCGGGGTTCACCCCTCCACTTT.

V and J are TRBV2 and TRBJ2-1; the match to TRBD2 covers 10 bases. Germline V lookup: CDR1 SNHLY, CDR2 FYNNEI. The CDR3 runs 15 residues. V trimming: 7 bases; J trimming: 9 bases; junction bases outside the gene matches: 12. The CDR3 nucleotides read TGTGCCAGCAAGACAGCTAGCGGGAGTACAGGTGAGCAGTTCTTC. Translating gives CASKTASGSTGEQFF. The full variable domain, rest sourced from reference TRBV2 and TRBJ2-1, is EPEVTQTPSHQVTQMGQEVILRCVPISNHLYFYWYRQILGQKVEFLVSFYNNEISEKSEIFDDQFSVERPDGSNFTLKIRSTKLEDSAMYFCASKTASGSTGEQFFGPGTRLTVL.

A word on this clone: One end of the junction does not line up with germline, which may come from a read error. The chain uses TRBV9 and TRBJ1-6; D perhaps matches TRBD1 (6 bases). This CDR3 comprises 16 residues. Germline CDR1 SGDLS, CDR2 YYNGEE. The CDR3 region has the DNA TGTACCAGCAGCGTAGAGGTGGGCAGGGGTTATTCACCCCTCCACTTT. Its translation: CTSSVEVGRGYSPLHF.

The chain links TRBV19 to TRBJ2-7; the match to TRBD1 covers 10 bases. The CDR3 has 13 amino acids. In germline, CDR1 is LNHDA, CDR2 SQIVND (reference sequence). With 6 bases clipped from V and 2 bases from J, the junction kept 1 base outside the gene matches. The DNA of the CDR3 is TGTGCCAGTAGAGGACAGGGGGCCTACGAGCAGTACTTC. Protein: CASRGQGAYEQYF. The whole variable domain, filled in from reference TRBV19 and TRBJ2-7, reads DGGITQSPKYLFRKEGQNVTLSCEQNLNHDAMYWYRQDPGQGLRLIYYSQIVNDFQKGDIAEGYSVSREKKESFPLTVTSAQKNPTAFYLCASRGQGAYEQYFGPGTRLTVT.

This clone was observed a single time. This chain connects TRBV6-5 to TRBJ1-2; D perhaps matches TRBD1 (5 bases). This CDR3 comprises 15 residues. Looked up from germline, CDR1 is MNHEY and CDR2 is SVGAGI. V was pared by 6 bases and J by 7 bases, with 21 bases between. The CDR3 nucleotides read TGTGCCAGCAGCAGGGATCTCTCTTACCTGGGTGGCTACACCTTC. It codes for CASSRDLSYLGGYTF.

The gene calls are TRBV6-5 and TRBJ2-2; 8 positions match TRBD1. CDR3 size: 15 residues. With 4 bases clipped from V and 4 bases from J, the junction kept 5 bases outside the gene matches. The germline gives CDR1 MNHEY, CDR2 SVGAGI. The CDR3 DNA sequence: TGTGCCAGCAGTTTGACAGGGGCAAGCACCGGGGAGCTGTTTTTT. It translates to CASSLTGASTGELFF.

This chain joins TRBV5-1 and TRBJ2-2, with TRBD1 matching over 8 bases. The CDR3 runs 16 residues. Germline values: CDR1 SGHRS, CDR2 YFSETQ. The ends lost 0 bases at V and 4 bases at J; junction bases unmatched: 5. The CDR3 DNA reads TGCGCCAGCAGCTTGGTCAGGGGGCGGGCCACCGGGGAGCTGTTTTTT. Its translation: CASSLVRGRATGELFF.

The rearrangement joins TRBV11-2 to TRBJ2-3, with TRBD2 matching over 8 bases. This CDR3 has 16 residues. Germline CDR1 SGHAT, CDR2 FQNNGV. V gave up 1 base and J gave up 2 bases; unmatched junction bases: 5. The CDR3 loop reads CASSLAGGGFTDTQYF. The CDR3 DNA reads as TGTGCCAGCAGCTTAGCGGGGGGGGGCTTCACAGATACGCAGTATTTT.

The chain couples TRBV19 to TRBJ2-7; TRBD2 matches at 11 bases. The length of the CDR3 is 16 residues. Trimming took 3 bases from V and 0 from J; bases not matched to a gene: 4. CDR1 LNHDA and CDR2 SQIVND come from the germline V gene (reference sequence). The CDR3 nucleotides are TGTGCCAGTAGTATCCTAGCGGGAGGCCGCTCCTACGAGCAGTACTTC. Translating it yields CASSILAGGRSYEQYF.

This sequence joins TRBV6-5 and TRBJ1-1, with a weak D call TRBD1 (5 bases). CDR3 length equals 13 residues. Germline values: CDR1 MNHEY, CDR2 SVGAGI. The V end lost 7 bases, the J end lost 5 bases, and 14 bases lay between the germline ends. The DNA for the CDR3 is TGTGCCAGCACTCGGTCAGGGATTACTGAAGCTTTCTTT. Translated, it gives CASTRSGITEAFF.

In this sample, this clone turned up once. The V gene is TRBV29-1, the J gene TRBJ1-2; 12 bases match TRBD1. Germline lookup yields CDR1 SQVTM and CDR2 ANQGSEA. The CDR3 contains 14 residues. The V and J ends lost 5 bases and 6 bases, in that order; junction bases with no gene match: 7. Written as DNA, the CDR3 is TGCAGCGTTCAAAGGGACAGGGGGCGCGATGGCTACACCTTC. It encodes CSVQRDRGRDGYTF.

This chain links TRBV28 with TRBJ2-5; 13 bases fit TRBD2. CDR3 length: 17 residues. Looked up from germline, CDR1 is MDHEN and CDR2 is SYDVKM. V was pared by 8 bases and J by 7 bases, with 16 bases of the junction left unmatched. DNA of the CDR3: TGTGCCAGCGAACCCGGGACTAGCGGGACCCCGGGCTGGACCCAGTACTTC. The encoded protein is CASEPGTSGTPGWTQYF.

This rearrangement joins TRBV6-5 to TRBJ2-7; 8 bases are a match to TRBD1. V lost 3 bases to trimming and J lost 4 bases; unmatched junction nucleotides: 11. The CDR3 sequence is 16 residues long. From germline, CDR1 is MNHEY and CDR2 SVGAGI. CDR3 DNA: TGTGCCAGCAGTTATTTAGGCGGGACAGGTTCTTACGAGCAGTACTTC. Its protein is CASSYLGGTGSYEQYF.

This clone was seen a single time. The CDR3 bases are TGTGCCATCAGTGAGTCGAGTCGGGGGGGCCGTGAGACCCAGTACTTC. Translating gives CAISESSRGGRETQYF. The V call is TRBV10-3, the J call TRBJ2-5, with 8 bases that match TRBD2. CDR1 is ENHRY and CDR2 is SYGVKD in the germline V gene. CDR3 size: 16 residues. With 0 bases clipped from V and 5 bases from J, the junction kept 8 bases outside the gene matches.

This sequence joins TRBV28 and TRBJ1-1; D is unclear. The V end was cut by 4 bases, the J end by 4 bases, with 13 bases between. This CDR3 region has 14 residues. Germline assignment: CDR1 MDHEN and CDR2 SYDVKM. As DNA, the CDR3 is TGTGCCAGCAGTTCGCGGGTGTCGGCCACTGAAGCTTTCTTT. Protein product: CASSSRVSATEAFF.

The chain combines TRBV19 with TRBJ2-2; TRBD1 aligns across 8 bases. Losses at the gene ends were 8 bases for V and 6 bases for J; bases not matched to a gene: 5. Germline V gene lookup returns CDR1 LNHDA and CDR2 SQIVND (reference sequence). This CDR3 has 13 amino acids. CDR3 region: CASERQGPGELFF. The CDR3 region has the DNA TGTGCCAGTGAGAGACAGGGGCCCGGGGAGCTGTTTTTT.

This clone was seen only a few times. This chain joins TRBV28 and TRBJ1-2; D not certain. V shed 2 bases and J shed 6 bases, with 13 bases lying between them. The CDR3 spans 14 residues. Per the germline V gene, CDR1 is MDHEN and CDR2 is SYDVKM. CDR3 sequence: CASSLRDKRNGYTF. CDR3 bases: TGTGCCAGCAGTTTACGTGACAAAAGAAATGGCTACACCTTC.

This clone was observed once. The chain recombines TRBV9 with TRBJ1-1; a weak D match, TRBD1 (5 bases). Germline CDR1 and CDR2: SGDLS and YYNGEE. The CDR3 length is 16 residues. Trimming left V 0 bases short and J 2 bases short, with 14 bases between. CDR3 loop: CASSVGISGPNTEAFF. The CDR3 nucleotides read TGTGCCAGCAGCGTAGGGATATCAGGGCCAAACACTGAAGCTTTCTTT.

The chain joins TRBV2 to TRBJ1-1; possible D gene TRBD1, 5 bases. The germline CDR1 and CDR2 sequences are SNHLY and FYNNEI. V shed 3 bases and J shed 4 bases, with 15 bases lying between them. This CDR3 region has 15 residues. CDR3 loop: CASSDASTESTEAFF. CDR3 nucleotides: TGTGCCAGCAGTGACGCCTCGACAGAGAGCACTGAAGCTTTCTTT.